Sequencing of this TCR beta chain was carried out in a study of blood T cell repertoires in COVID-19. The CDR3 totals 16 residues. Trimming stripped 3 bases from V and 3 bases from J, with 13 bases between. Germline V gene lookup returns CDR1 KGHDR and CDR2 SFDVKD. Method: immunoSEQ multiplex PCR; TCRdb's copy keeps in-frame clones and lacks some. Counted here are about 200,000 clones, around 75% occurring once; the ten biggest clones make up approximately 5%. Sample: peripheral blood. The receptor comes from a human donor in a cohort sampled during active COVID-19. The V and J genes are TRBV24-1 and TRBJ2-2, with D possibly being TRBD2 (6 bases). CDR3 bases: TGTGCCACCAGTGATGCCAGCGGGTTCCACACCGGGGAGCTGTTTTTT. This sequence encodes CATSDASGFHTGELFF.